This TCR beta chain appears in the sequencing data of a study of cytomegalovirus exposure and HLA in healthy donors. The study's findings and limits: Most of the CMV-associated TCR beta chains (in a later analysis) appeared to be HLA-restricted.

This clone came up once. Its antigen is still unknown. This CDR3 contains 13 residues. The V end lost 10 bases, the J end lost 11 bases, and 19 bases lay between the germline ends. The germline V gene has CDR1 SGHNT and CDR2 YYREEE (reference sequence). The PCR employed 60 Vbeta primers together with 13 Jbeta primers. Sequenced by immunoSEQ multiplex PCR; TCRdb stores in-frame clones only, minus some. The profile covers about 220,000 clones, with over 60% appearing a single time and approximately 1.8% taken by the ten largest. This TCR was sampled from a male donor in good health and CMV-seronegative. The gene calls are TRBV5-4 and TRBJ1-6; tentatively, D is TRBD1 (5 bases). The sample consisted of PBMCs. The chain's CDR3 is CALGAEPRAPLHF. For the CDR3, the DNA is TGTGCCCTTGGGGCGGAGCCCAGGGCACCCCTCCACTTT.